Shown below are 15 T cell receptor beta chains from a single sample sequenced in a study of blood T cell repertoires in COVID-19. The repertoire was sequenced with immunoSEQ multiplex PCR; TCRdb's copy has only in-frame clones and lacks some. This table holds around 300,000 clones, about nine tenths found once. The sequenced sample was peripheral blood. The receptors originated from a man aged 45-65 years with acute or convalescent COVID-19.

This clone was seen just once. The V and J genes are TRBV15 and TRBJ2-1; 11 bases map to TRBD1. Germline lookup yields CDR1 LNHNV and CDR2 YYDKDF (reference sequence). With V trimmed by 0 bases and J by 8 bases, 9 bases remained unmatched. The CDR3 runs 17 residues. The CDR3 protein is CATSRDVPGTGGDEQFF. For the CDR3, the DNA is TGTGCCACCAGCAGAGATGTCCCCGGGACAGGGGGGGATGAGCAGTTCTTC.

V and J are TRBV5-8 and TRBJ2-3; 8 bases map to TRBD1. The CDR3 contains 13 residues. The ends lost 3 bases at V and 7 bases at J; junction bases unmatched: 4. Germline assignment: CDR1 SGHTS and CDR2 YDEGEE. This CDR3 is CASSSQGANTQYF. In nucleotides, the CDR3 is TGTGCCAGCAGCTCTCAGGGGGCAAATACGCAGTATTTT.

The CDR3 region has the DNA TGTGCCAGCGTTAGGGACATTCTTGAGAATGAGCAGTTCTTC. Residues: CASVRDILENEQFF. The chain recombines TRBV6-5 with TRBJ2-1, with a tentative D call TRBD1 (6 bases). Looked up from germline, CDR1 is MNHEY and CDR2 is SVGAGI. The CDR3 is made up of 14 amino acids. V lost 8 bases and J 7 bases, leaving 18 bases between the germline ends.

The chain combines TRBV15 with TRBJ1-4; D is ambiguous. V lost 0 bases and J 5 bases, leaving 10 bases between the germline ends. The CDR3 runs to 15 residues. Germline V gives CDR1 LNHNV, CDR2 YYDKDF (reference sequence). CDR3 in DNA: TGTGCCACCAGCAGAGATAGCGGCCCCAATGAAAAACTGTTTTTT. This codes for CATSRDSGPNEKLFF.

V and J are TRBV19 and TRBJ1-5; D remains unclear. Per germline, CDR1 LNHDA and CDR2 SQIVND (reference sequence). Between the trimmed V and J ends, which lost 3 bases and 6 bases, there was a span of 12 bases. The length of the CDR3 is 14 residues. In nucleotides, the CDR3 is TGTGCCAGTAGTATGATCAGGAACGGTCAGCCCCAGCATTTT. Translating it yields CASSMIRNGQPQHF.

This clone was detected only once. The CDR3 sequence: CASTGEGDEKLFF. CDR3 nucleotide sequence: TGCGCCAGCACCGGGGAAGGCGATGAAAAACTGTTTTTT. The chain joins TRBV5-1 to TRBJ1-4; D unresolved. Trimming took 6 bases from V and 6 from J, leaving 12 bases between them. The CDR3 has 13 amino acids. CDR1 is SGHRS, CDR2 YFSETQ, per germline.

The CDR3 nucleotides are TGTGCCAGCAGTTGGGTCCCCCCTAGCGGGGGGCCCCGGAGCTCCTACAATGAGCAGTTCTTC. Translation gives CASSWVPPSGGPRSSYNEQFF. The chain has TRBV27 and TRBJ2-1, with 11 nucleotides matching TRBD2. This CDR3 region has 21 residues. Losses at the gene ends were 4 bases for V and 0 bases for J; bases not matched to a gene: 17. Germline CDR1 and CDR2: MNHEY and SMNVEV (reference sequence).

The chain is built from TRBV3-1 (or the pseudogene TRBV3-2) and TRBJ1-1; D might be TRBD1 (6 bases). Trimming shortened V by 5 bases and J by 1 base, and 11 bases separated the two germline ends. This CDR3 has 14 residues. Germline V CDR1 and CDR2: LGHDT, YNNKEL (reference sequence). CDR3 coding DNA: TGTGCCAGCAGCGGCAGGACAGCGAACACTGAAGCTTTCTTT. This sequence encodes CASSGRTANTEAFF.

The chain joins TRBV29-1 to TRBJ2-7; the D is unclear. CDR3 length equals 13 residues. V was clipped by 7 bases and J by 5 bases, with 18 bases between them. Per germline, CDR1 SQVTM and CDR2 ANQGSEA. In DNA, the CDR3 is TGCAGCGCCGCCGGGTCCCAGTGGGACGAGCAGTACTTC. It translates to CSAAGSQWDEQYF.

V gene TRBV23-1 combines with J gene TRBJ1-1; TRBD1 aligns across 9 bases. TRBV23-1 is filed as an ORF, its function uncertain. The CDR3 is 18 residues long. J was trimmed by 5 bases and V by 6 bases; bases with no gene match: 19. CDR3 amino acids: CASRADRGMGLEETEAFF. The CDR3 nucleotides read TGCGCCAGCAGAGCGGACAGGGGAATGGGGCTTGAGGAAACTGAAGCTTTCTTT.

V gene TRBV9 combines with J gene TRBJ2-1; D is unclear. Trimming took off 4 bases at V and 0 bases at J, with 8 bases between the two ends. The CDR3 is made up of 14 amino acids. Germline CDR1 reads SGDLS; CDR2 reads YYNGEE. The CDR3 protein is CASSPTSSYNEQFF. DNA of the CDR3: TGTGCCAGCAGCCCCACCAGCTCCTACAATGAGCAGTTCTTC.

In its sample, this clone was seen once. This chain uses TRBV18 with TRBJ2-5; D is possibly TRBD1 (7 bases). CDR1 is KGHSH, CDR2 LQKENI, per germline. The CDR3 totals 14 residues. The germline V and J ends were trimmed by 5 bases and 5 bases, with 15 bases remaining between them. The CDR3 DNA reads TGTGCCAGCTCAGACGCAGGGGGGATGGAGACCCAGTACTTC. It translates to CASSDAGGMETQYF. The full variable domain, its missing parts supplied by reference TRBV18 and TRBJ2-5, is NAGVMQNPRHLVRRRGQEARLRCSPMKGHSHVYWYRQLPEEGLKFMVYLQKENIIDESGMPKERFSAEFPKEGPSILRIQQVVRGDSAAYFCASSDAGGMETQYFGPGTRLLVL.

A few counts support this clone. This chain joins TRBV7-9 and TRBJ1-5, with 9 nucleotides matching TRBD1. V was clipped by 10 bases and J by 5 bases; unmatched bases: 9. The germline V gene encodes CDR1 SEHNR and CDR2 FQNEAQ (reference sequence). This CDR3 has 14 residues. As DNA, the CDR3 is TGTGCCAAAACGGACAGGGGTGGGGATCAGCCCCAGCATTTT. Its translation is CAKTDRGGDQPQHF. The variable domain in full, with the rest retrieved from reference TRBV7-9 and TRBJ1-5, is DTGVSQNPRHKITKRGQNVTFRCDPISEHNRLYWYRQTLGQGPEFLTYFQNEAQLEKSRLLSDRFSAERPKGSFSTLEIQRTEQGDSAMYLCAKTDRGGDQPQHFGDGTRLSIL.

The V and J genes are TRBV2 and TRBJ1-6; 7 positions match TRBD1. Germline V CDR1 and CDR2: SNHLY, FYNNEI. The CDR3 contains 15 residues. The V gene end was trimmed by 2 bases and the J gene end by 8 bases; junction bases not matched to a gene: 6. CDR3 sequence reads: CASSETRTGHSPLHF. CDR3 nucleotides: TGTGCCAGCAGTGAAACCCGGACAGGCCATTCACCCCTCCACTTT. Full variable domain (rest looked up from reference TRBV2 and TRBJ1-6): EPEVTQTPSHQVTQMGQEVILRCVPISNHLYFYWYRQILGQKVEFLVSFYNNEISEKSEIFDDQFSVERPDGSNFTLKIRSTKLEDSAMYFCASSETRTGHSPLHFGNGTRLTVT.

To note about this clone: Sequence at one end of the junction differs from germline and may be a read error. The chain combines TRBV15 with TRBJ1-2, with D maybe TRBD1 (6 bases). CDR1 is LNHNV and CDR2 is YYDKDF in the germline V gene (reference sequence). The CDR3 consists of 16 residues. CDR3 sequence (DNA): TGTGCCACCAGCGGAGAACCCCCGTCAGGGGACTATGGCTACACCTTC. This translates into CATSGEPPSGDYGYTF.